This T cell receptor beta chain was recorded in a study of CD4 T cells in relation to SARS-CoV-2 and coronaviruses. Study in general: PBMCs were cultured with antigen for roughly nine days before TCR beta sequencing. A couple of subjects were Hispanic; patients were roughly 8 males and a few females. The HLA restriction of the shared crossreactive spike epitopes was mapped.

Repertoires were generated with immunoSEQ multiplex PCR, while TCRdb's copy carries only in-frame clones and drops some. Altogether about 34,000 clones are present, around 76% being singletons, with the ten largest covering nearly 3.5%. Comment on this clone: Its antigen is unidentified.

This sequence originates from an adult with COVID-19. The sequenced material came from memory CD4+ T cells from PBMCs, cultured in vitro.

CDR3: CASSPVTGGIEAFF. The DNA of the CDR3 is TGTGCCAGCAGCCCCGTCACGGGGGGAATAGAAGCTTTCTTT. V gene TRBV7-9 combines with J gene TRBJ1-1, with D possibly matching TRBD1 (5 bases). Germline V gene lookup returns CDR1 SEHNR and CDR2 FQNEAQ (reference sequence). Trimming stripped 5 bases from V and 8 bases from J, with 18 bases between. The CDR3 loop spans 14 amino acids. Combining the CDR3 with reference TRBV7-9 and TRBJ1-1 gives the whole variable domain DTGVSQNPRHKITKRGQNVTFRCDPISEHNRLYWYRQTLGQGPEFLTYFQNEAQLEKSRLLSDRFSAERPKGSFSTLEIQRTEQGDSAMYLCASSPVTGGIEAFFGQGTRLTVV.